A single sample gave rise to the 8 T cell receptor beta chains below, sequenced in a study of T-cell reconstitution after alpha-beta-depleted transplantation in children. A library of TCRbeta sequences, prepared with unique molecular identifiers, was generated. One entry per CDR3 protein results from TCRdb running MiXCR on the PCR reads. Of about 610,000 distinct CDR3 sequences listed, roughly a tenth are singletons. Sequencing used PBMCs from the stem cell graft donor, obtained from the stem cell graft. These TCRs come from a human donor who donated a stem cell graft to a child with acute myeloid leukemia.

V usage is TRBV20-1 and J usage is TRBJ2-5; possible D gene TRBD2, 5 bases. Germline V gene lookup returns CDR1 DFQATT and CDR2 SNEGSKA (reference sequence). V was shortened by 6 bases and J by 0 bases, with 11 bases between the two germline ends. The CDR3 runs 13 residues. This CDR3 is CSANKRYQETQYF. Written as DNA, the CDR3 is TGCAGTGCAAACAAGCGGTACCAAGAGACCCAGTACTTC.

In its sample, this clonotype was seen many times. In DNA, the CDR3 is TGTGCCATCACCAGGGAGGATGAGCAGTTCTTC. This encodes CAITREDEQFF. The rearrangement joins TRBV10-3 to TRBJ2-1; weak D call: TRBD2 (6 bases). The germline V gene has CDR1 ENHRY and CDR2 SYGVKD. This CDR3 has 11 amino acids. Deletions cut 7 bases from V and 8 bases from J, with 9 bases between.

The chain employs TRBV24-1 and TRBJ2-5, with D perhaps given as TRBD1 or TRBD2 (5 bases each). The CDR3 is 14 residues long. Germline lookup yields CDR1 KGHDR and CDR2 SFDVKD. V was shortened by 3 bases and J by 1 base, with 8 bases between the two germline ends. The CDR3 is CATSDRGFQETQYF. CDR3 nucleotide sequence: TGTGCCACCAGTGATCGGGGCTTCCAAGAGACCCAGTACTTC.

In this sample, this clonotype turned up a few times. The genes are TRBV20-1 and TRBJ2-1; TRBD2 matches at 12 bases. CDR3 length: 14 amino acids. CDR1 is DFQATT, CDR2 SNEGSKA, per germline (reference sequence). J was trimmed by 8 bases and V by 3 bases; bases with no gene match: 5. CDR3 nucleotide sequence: TGCAGTGCTAGGGCTAGCGGGAGGGCGGATGAGCAGTTCTTC. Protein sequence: CSARASGRADEQFF.

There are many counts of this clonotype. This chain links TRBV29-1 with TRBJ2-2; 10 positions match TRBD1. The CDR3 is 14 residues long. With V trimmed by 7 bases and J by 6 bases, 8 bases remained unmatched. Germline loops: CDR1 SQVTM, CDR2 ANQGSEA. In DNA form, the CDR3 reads TGCAGCGCCACTCCCGGGACAGGGGCCGGGGAGCTGTTTTTT. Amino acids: CSATPGTGAGELFF.

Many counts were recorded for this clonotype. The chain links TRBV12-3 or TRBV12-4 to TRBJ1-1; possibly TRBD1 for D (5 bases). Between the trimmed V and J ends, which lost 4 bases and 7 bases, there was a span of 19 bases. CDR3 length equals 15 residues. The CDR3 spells CASSSSGTITREAFF. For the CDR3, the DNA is TGTGCCAGCAGTTCCTCCGGGACTATAACTCGTGAAGCTTTCTTT.

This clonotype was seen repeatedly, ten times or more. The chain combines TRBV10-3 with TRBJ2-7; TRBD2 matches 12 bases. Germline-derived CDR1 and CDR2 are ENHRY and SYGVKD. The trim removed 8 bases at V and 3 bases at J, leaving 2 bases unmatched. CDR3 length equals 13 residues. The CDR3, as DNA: TGTGCCATCGGACTAGCGGGATACTACGAGCAGTACTTC. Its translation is CAIGLAGYYEQYF.

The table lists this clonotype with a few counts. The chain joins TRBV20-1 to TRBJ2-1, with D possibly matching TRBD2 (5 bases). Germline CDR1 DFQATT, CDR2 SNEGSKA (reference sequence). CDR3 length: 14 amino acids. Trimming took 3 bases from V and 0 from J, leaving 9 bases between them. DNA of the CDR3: TGCAGTGCTAGGACTGACTACTCCTACAATGAGCAGTTCTTC. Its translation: CSARTDYSYNEQFF.